Each of the 20 T cell receptor beta chains below was sequenced from the same sample in a study of OX40 agonist ivuxolimab in advanced cancers. Profiled with immunoSEQ multiplex PCR; TCRdb holds only in-frame clones, not every one. This table has tens of thousands of clones, approximately 85% appearing once. The specimen comprised CD4+ or CD8+ T cells sorted from blood, sampled in a trial of the OX40 agonist ivuxolimab. Every receptor here comes from an adult with an advanced solid tumor such as melanoma, head and neck, liver or kidney cancer.

The V call is TRBV7-2, the J call TRBJ2-7; no clear D. Germline lookup yields CDR1 SGHTA and CDR2 FQGNSA. The V gene lost 1 base and the J gene lost 0 bases, with 7 bases spanning the gap. This CDR3 contains 14 residues. The CDR3, as DNA: TGTGCCAGCAGCTTAGATCCAAGCTCCTACGAGCAGTACTTC. Translated, it gives CASSLDPSSYEQYF. Full variable domain (remainder filled in from reference TRBV7-2 and TRBJ2-7): GAGVSQSPSNKVTEKGKDVELRCDPISGHTALYWYRQSLGQGLEFLIYFQGNSAPDKSGLPSDRFSAERTGGSVSTLTIQRTQQEDSAVYLCASSLDPSSYEQYFGPGTRLTVT.

The rearrangement links TRBV5-5 to TRBJ1-1; tentative D call: TRBD1 (6 bases). The germline gives CDR1 SGHKS, CDR2 YYEKEE (reference sequence). Trimming cost V 1 base and J 4 bases, with 14 bases left between them. The CDR3 runs 15 residues. The CDR3 bases are TGTGCCAGCAGCTTGAAGGGGGTGGGAGCCACTGAAGCTTTCTTT. This translates into CASSLKGVGATEAFF. Together with reference TRBV5-5 and TRBJ1-1, the CDR3 gives the full variable domain: DAGVTQSPTHLIKTRGQQVTLRCSPISGHKSVSWYQQVLGQGPQFIFQYYEKEERGRGNFPDRFSARQFPNYSSELNVNALLLGDSALYLCASSLKGVGATEAFFGQGTRLTVV.

The chain recombines TRBV20-1 with TRBJ1-2, with no clear D. Germline V gene lookup returns CDR1 DFQATT and CDR2 SNEGSKA (reference sequence). V was clipped by 1 base and J by 8 bases, with 8 bases between them. The CDR3 is made up of 11 amino acids. CDR3 in DNA: TGCAGTGCTAGAGCCGGGGAGGGCTACACCTTC. Translation gives CSARAGEGYTF.

The chain couples TRBV7-9 to TRBJ2-7; TRBD1 agrees at 9 bases. The CDR3 has 14 residues. V shed 3 bases, J shed 8 bases, and the junction held 8 bases outside the gene matches. Germline CDR1 and CDR2: SEHNR and FQNEAQ (reference sequence). CDR3 sequence reads: CASSLGQGFGKQYV. CDR3 sequence (DNA): TGTGCCAGCAGCTTGGGACAGGGTTTCGGAAAGCAGTACGTC.

The rearrangement joins TRBV7-8 to TRBJ1-1; D is unresolved. V was clipped by 4 bases and J by 3 bases, with 24 bases between them. Germline V gives CDR1 SGHVS, CDR2 FQNEAQ. There are 18 residues in the CDR3. The CDR3 DNA reads TGTGCCAGCAGCTCGCCGGTACAGAAGGGCGGGCGGGACACTGAAGCTTTCTTT. Its protein product is CASSSPVQKGGRDTEAFF.

The chain carries TRBV11-2 and TRBJ1-4; D gene ambiguous. This CDR3 spans 16 amino acids. The V gene's germline CDR1 is SGHAT and CDR2 FQNNGV. Deletions cut 3 bases from V and 8 bases from J, with 19 bases between. CDR3 DNA sequence: TGTGCCAGCAGCTTCATTTTGGGTGGCCGAGGGGAAAAACTGTTTTTT. Its protein is CASSFILGGRGEKLFF. The full variable domain, completed using reference TRBV11-2 and TRBJ1-4, is EAGVAQSPRYKIIEKRQSVAFWCNPISGHATLYWYQQILGQGPKLLIQFQNNGVVDDSQLPKDRFSAERLKGVDSTLKIQPAKLEDSAVYLCASSFILGGRGEKLFFGSGTQLSVL.

CDR3 in amino acids: CATSRVPSGEQYF. The CDR3 DNA follows: TGTGCCACCAGCAGAGTTCCCTCGGGGGAGCAGTACTTC. The chain combines TRBV15 with TRBJ2-7; D might be TRBD2 (5 bases). The CDR3 sequence is 13 residues long. Germline V gene data show CDR1 as LNHNV and CDR2 as YYDKDF (reference sequence). Trimming took 1 base from V and 7 from J, leaving 11 bases between them.

V gene TRBV6-5 combines with J gene TRBJ1-5, with D unclear. The CDR3 runs to 14 residues. Germline CDR1 and CDR2: MNHEY and SVGAGI. V lost 9 bases and J 3 bases, leaving 15 bases between the germline ends. This CDR3 is CASTPDGVNQPQHF. CDR3 nucleotide sequence: TGTGCCAGTACCCCCGACGGGGTCAATCAGCCCCAGCATTTT.

The J gene is TRBJ1-5, the V gene TRBV7-2; D is undetermined. Between the trimmed V and J ends, which lost 1 base and 6 bases, there was a span of 7 bases. Germline V gene lookup returns CDR1 SGHTA and CDR2 FQGNSA. This CDR3 region has 13 residues. CDR3: CASSLERLQPQHF. In nucleotides, the CDR3 is TGTGCCAGCAGCTTAGAGCGTCTTCAGCCCCAGCATTTT.

The CDR3 loop reads CASSLTRDRVSTDTQYF. The CDR3 nucleotides are TGTGCCAGCAGTCTCACCCGGGACAGGGTTAGCACAGATACGCAGTATTTT. The gene calls are TRBV27 and TRBJ2-3; 9 positions agree with TRBD1. V was clipped by 5 bases and J by 0 bases; unmatched bases: 9. The CDR3 runs to 17 residues. Germline CDR1 is MNHEY and CDR2 is SMNVEV (reference sequence).

This clone was seen more than once but under ten times. V is TRBV2 and J is TRBJ1-4; tentative D call: TRBD1 (5 bases). Trimming took 3 bases from V and 8 from J, leaving 13 bases between them. In germline, CDR1 is SNHLY, CDR2 FYNNEI. The CDR3 has 14 amino acids. The DNA for the CDR3 is TGTGCCAGCAGTGAGTCAGGGCTGAGGGAAAAACTGTTTTTT. Its protein product is CASSESGLREKLFF.

V is TRBV28 and J is TRBJ1-2; 12 bases align to TRBD1. The V gene end was trimmed by 6 bases and the J gene end by 4 bases; junction bases not matched to a gene: 3. CDR1 is MDHEN and CDR2 is SYDVKM in the germline V gene. This CDR3 region has 14 residues. CDR3 nucleotides: TGTGCCAGCAGGTCGGGACAGGGGGCCTATGGCTACACCTTC. This translates into CASRSGQGAYGYTF.

This chain joins TRBV28 and TRBJ1-4; D is perhaps TRBD1 (6 bases). The germline V and J ends were trimmed by 3 bases and 8 bases, with 22 bases remaining between them. Germline CDR1 reads MDHEN; CDR2 reads SYDVKM. CDR3 length: 17 amino acids. CDR3 loop: CASSFGGTGAYGEKLFF. The CDR3 DNA sequence: TGTGCCAGCAGTTTTGGCGGTACGGGGGCCTACGGAGAAAAACTGTTTTTT.

The rearrangement uses TRBV5-1 and TRBJ1-2; 9 nucleotides agree with TRBD1. Unmatched junction bases numbered 7, after V lost 7 bases and J lost 6 bases. Germline V gene sequence: CDR1 SGHRS, CDR2 YFSETQ. This CDR3 is 13 amino acids long. The CDR3, as DNA: TGCGCCAGCGGGACAGGGATAGGGAATGGCTACACCTTC. Encoded protein: CASGTGIGNGYTF.

The chain links TRBV15 to TRBJ1-2; D gene ambiguous. CDR3 size: 14 residues. Germline CDR1 is LNHNV and CDR2 is YYDKDF (reference sequence). V was shortened by 0 bases and J by 0 bases, with 5 bases between the two germline ends. CDR3 amino acids: CATSRDKTNYGYTF. The CDR3 region has the DNA TGTGCCACCAGCAGAGATAAAACTAACTATGGCTACACCTTC.

This rearrangement joins TRBV15 to TRBJ2-7, with D unclear. CDR1 and CDR2 from the germline V gene are LNHNV and YYDKDF (reference sequence). The V end was cut by 1 base, the J end by 7 bases, with 20 bases between. The CDR3 covers 16 residues. CDR3 amino acids: CATSRVVGLANEEQYV. The CDR3 coding sequence is TGTGCCACCAGCAGAGTAGTTGGTCTGGCCAATGAGGAGCAGTACGTC.

The rearrangement links TRBV6-4 to TRBJ2-3; a possible D gene is TRBD1 (5 bases). With 6 bases removed from V and 1 base from J, the gap between germline ends came to 11 bases. The CDR3 runs to 14 residues. CDR1 MRHNA and CDR2 SNTAGT come from the germline V gene. The CDR3 DNA follows: TGTGCCAGCAGCGAAGAGACAGGCACAGATACGCAGTATTTT. Residues: CASSEETGTDTQYF.

This clone was seen just once. The chain combines TRBV5-1 with TRBJ2-3, with D perhaps TRBD2 (7 bases). The germline V gene encodes CDR1 SGHRS and CDR2 YFSETQ. The CDR3 length is 15 residues. V lost 6 bases and J lost 0, with 14 bases in between. This CDR3 reads CASTLRGGSTDTQYF. CDR3 sequence (DNA): TGCGCCAGCACCCTAAGGGGGGGTAGCACAGATACGCAGTATTTT.

This rearrangement joins TRBV4-1 to TRBJ2-1; D might be TRBD2 (7 bases). CDR1 MGHRA and CDR2 YSYEKL come from the germline V gene. Trimming stripped 4 bases from V and 0 bases from J, with 10 bases between. The CDR3 extends over 15 amino acids. CDR3 sequence reads: CASSPGGHSYNEQFF. DNA of the CDR3: TGCGCCAGCAGCCCCGGGGGGCACTCCTACAATGAGCAGTTCTTC.

The chain employs TRBV18 and TRBJ2-1, with 9 bases that match TRBD2. With 4 bases clipped from V and 5 bases from J, the junction kept 3 bases outside the gene matches. The V gene's germline CDR1 is KGHSH and CDR2 LQKENI. The CDR3 totals 14 residues. The CDR3 DNA reads TGTGCCAGCTCACGACTAGCGGAAGACAATGAGCAGTTCTTC. This sequence encodes CASSRLAEDNEQFF.